The 28 T cell receptor beta chains given below trace back to one sample, sequenced in a study of identical twins. TCRdb passed the 5' RACE reads through MiXCR, listing each CDR3 protein once. Here the sample spans roughly 260,000 distinct CDR3 sequences, 6% to 8% being singletons. These sequences were also reported in another study, on yellow fever vaccine responses in identical twins.

The sequenced material came from CD8+ T cells sorted from blood. Receptors were obtained from a woman younger than 30 in good health.

Ten or more counts support this clonotype. The J gene is TRBJ2-5, the V gene TRBV15; tentative D call: TRBD2 (7 bases). The length of the CDR3 is 15 residues. The V end lost 0 bases, the J end lost 1 base, and 9 bases lay between the germline ends. CDR1 is LNHNV, CDR2 YYDKDF, per germline (reference sequence). CDR3 DNA: TGTGCCACCAGCAGAGATCGGGGGGCCCAAGAGACCCAGTACTTC. Its protein is CATSRDRGAQETQYF. The whole variable domain, remainder taken from reference TRBV15 and TRBJ2-5, is DAMVIQNPRYQVTQFGKPVTLSCSQTLNHNVMYWYQQKSSQAPKLLFHYYDKDFNNEADTPDNFQSRRPNTSFCFLDIRSPGLGDTAMYLCATSRDRGAQETQYFGPGTRLLVL.

This clonotype was observed a handful of times. The chain carries TRBV27 and TRBJ2-1, with TRBD2 matching 10 bases. The V gene end was trimmed by 5 bases and the J gene end by 6 bases; junction bases not matched to a gene: 7. Germline loops: CDR1 MNHEY, CDR2 SMNVEV (reference sequence). The CDR3 has 15 residues. CDR3 sequence reads: CASSPRAGGLNEQFF. As DNA, the CDR3 is TGTGCCAGCAGTCCTCGAGCGGGAGGGCTCAATGAGCAGTTCTTC.

This rearrangement joins TRBV12-3 or TRBV12-4 to TRBJ2-7; weak D call: TRBD2 (5 bases). The length of the CDR3 is 12 residues. This chain's CDR3 is CAISPGLYEQYV. CDR3 nucleotide sequence: TGTGCCATCAGTCCAGGACTCTATGAGCAGTACGTC.

This clonotype was counted at least ten times. V is TRBV27 and J is TRBJ2-2, with D perhaps TRBD1 (6 bases). The CDR3 covers 14 residues. The V end lost 6 bases, the J end lost 7 bases, and 15 bases lay between the germline ends. CDR1 MNHEY and CDR2 SMNVEV come from the germline V gene (reference sequence). The CDR3 region has the DNA TGTGCCAGCAGCCTGGGACACGTGGGCGGGGAGCTGTTTTTT. It codes for CASSLGHVGGELFF.

This clonotype has ten or more counts. This chain uses TRBV2 with TRBJ1-1; D unresolved. The CDR3 totals 12 residues. Germline V gene data show CDR1 as SNHLY and CDR2 as FYNNEI. Trimming left V 2 bases short and J 4 bases short, with 5 bases between. For the CDR3, the DNA is TGTGCCAGCAGTGAATCTGTCACTGAAGCTTTCTTT. It translates to CASSESVTEAFF.

The chain carries TRBV6-6 and TRBJ2-7; D possibly corresponds to TRBD2 (6 bases). Germline V CDR1 and CDR2: MNHNY, SVGAGI (reference sequence). Trimming pared 5 bases from V and 4 bases from J, leaving 12 bases between. This CDR3 comprises 13 residues. CDR3 sequence: CASSIGTQYEQYF. As DNA, the CDR3 is TGTGCCAGCAGTATCGGGACTCAATACGAGCAGTACTTC.

The chain recombines TRBV15 with TRBJ2-2; perhaps TRBD1 as D (6 bases). Per germline, CDR1 LNHNV and CDR2 YYDKDF (reference sequence). The germline V and J ends were trimmed by 2 bases and 3 bases, with 13 bases remaining between them. This CDR3 comprises 16 residues. CDR3 loop: CATSRRDRSYTGELFF. As DNA, the CDR3 is TGTGCCACCAGCAGAAGAGACAGGTCCTACACCGGGGAGCTGTTTTTT.

This clonotype was counted a few times. V is TRBV7-9 and J is TRBJ2-7; no firm D call. Per germline, CDR1 SEHNR and CDR2 FQNEAQ (reference sequence). The CDR3 loop spans 12 amino acids. V gave up 3 bases and J gave up 6 bases, with 9 bases separating them. The CDR3 nucleotides are TGTGCCAGCAGCTTGTCATCCCGCGAGCAGTACTTC. Protein product: CASSLSSREQYF.

The rearrangement joins TRBV7-6 to TRBJ1-1; D is perhaps TRBD1 (6 bases). The germline V gene has CDR1 SGHVS and CDR2 FNYEAQ. The CDR3 runs 13 residues. Trimming took 5 bases from V and 6 from J, leaving 13 bases between them. The CDR3 DNA follows: TGTGCCAGCAGCCCCGATAGGGGGGCTGAAGCTTTCTTT. Translation: CASSPDRGAEAFF.

Concerning this clonotype itself: The junction departs from the called germline gene at one end, perhaps through a read error. V gene TRBV12-3 or TRBV12-4 combines with J gene TRBJ2-2, with 10 positions matching TRBD2. This CDR3 spans 18 amino acids. The CDR3 DNA reads as TGTGCCAGCTGTTTCGGTAGCGGGAGGTCCCCGAACACCGGGGAGCTGTTTTTT. Translated, it gives CASCFGSGRSPNTGELFF.

In this sample, this clonotype turned up a few times. The rearrangement uses TRBV3-1 and TRBJ1-2; the D gene is possibly TRBD1 (6 bases). From germline, CDR1 is LGHDT and CDR2 YNNKEL (reference sequence). V lost 3 bases and J 5 bases, leaving 16 bases between the germline ends. The CDR3 runs to 15 residues. CDR3 amino acids: CASSQEDRRIYGYTF. The DNA for the CDR3 is TGTGCCAGCAGCCAGGAAGACAGGAGAATATATGGCTACACCTTC.

This clonotype has a count of ten or more. The chain couples TRBV5-1 to TRBJ2-1; TRBD2 matches 11 bases. Germline lookup yields CDR1 SGHRS and CDR2 YFSETQ. This CDR3 is 15 amino acids long. The V gene end was trimmed by 4 bases and the J gene end by 3 bases; junction bases not matched to a gene: 3. The CDR3 DNA reads TGCGCCAGCAGCGGCGGGACTAGCGGCTACAATGAGCAGTTCTTC. This gives the protein CASSGGTSGYNEQFF.

The chain joins TRBV2 to TRBJ2-6; TRBD1 matches at 9 bases. Germline lookup yields CDR1 SNHLY and CDR2 FYNNEI. The CDR3 is made up of 16 amino acids. The ends lost 9 bases at V and 0 bases at J; junction bases unmatched: 6. Here the CDR3 DNA reads TGTGCCAGAGAGGACAGGGGACGCTCTGGGGCCAACGTCCTGACTTTC. It is translated as CAREDRGRSGANVLTF.

The chain has TRBV5-6 and TRBJ2-7; D might be TRBD1 (6 bases). Germline V gene sequence: CDR1 SGHDT, CDR2 YYEEEE. The CDR3 is made up of 14 amino acids. Between the trimmed V and J ends, which lost 3 bases and 3 bases, there was a span of 13 bases. In DNA form, the CDR3 reads TGTGCCAGCAGCTCATCAGGGGTGGGCTACGAGCAGTACTTC. Protein sequence: CASSSSGVGYEQYF.

Ten or more counts support this clonotype. This sequence joins TRBV18 and TRBJ2-7; 10 bases match TRBD2. The CDR3 length is 17 residues. Germline CDR1 is KGHSH and CDR2 is LQKENI. V shed 1 base and J 2 bases; nucleotides not matched to a gene: 8. CDR3 in DNA: TGTGCCAGCTCACCACGTGGGGATCTAGCGGGAGCCTACGAGCAGTACTTC. This sequence encodes CASSPRGDLAGAYEQYF.

V and J are TRBV4-1 and TRBJ2-1, with D tentatively TRBD2 (5 bases). From germline, CDR1 is MGHRA and CDR2 YSYEKL. Trimming took off 5 bases at V and 2 bases at J, with 13 bases between the two ends. The length of the CDR3 is 15 residues. This CDR3 reads CASSRSTSTYNEQFF. The CDR3 nucleotides read TGCGCCAGCAGCAGATCAACTAGTACCTACAATGAGCAGTTCTTC.

The chain couples TRBV20-1 to TRBJ2-1; 9 bases agree with TRBD1. V shed 1 base, J shed 5 bases, and the junction held 6 bases outside the gene matches. CDR1 DFQATT and CDR2 SNEGSKA come from the germline V gene (reference sequence). This CDR3 is 15 amino acids long. The CDR3 loop is CSARAARDRDNEQFF. In nucleotides, the CDR3 is TGCAGTGCTAGAGCCGCCCGGGACAGGGACAATGAGCAGTTCTTC.

This clonotype was seen at least ten times. The chain has TRBV12-3 or TRBV12-4 and TRBJ2-7, with D perhaps matching TRBD2 (6 bases). The CDR3 consists of 15 residues. V lost 5 bases, J lost 0 bases, and 14 bases lay in between. As DNA, the CDR3 is TGTGCCAGCAGTCCCGGGACTCCTTTCTCCTACGAGCAGTACTTC. Amino acids: CASSPGTPFSYEQYF.

The sample holds a few counts of this clonotype. This chain joins TRBV5-6 and TRBJ1-2, with D perhaps matching TRBD1 (5 bases). V lost 2 bases to trimming and J lost 2 bases, with 13 bases between them. CDR1 is SGHDT and CDR2 is YYEEEE in the germline V gene. The CDR3 is 15 amino acids. The CDR3 DNA reads TGTGCCAGCAGCTTCTGGGGGATAGAGAACTATGGCTACACCTTC. Its protein is CASSFWGIENYGYTF.

On this clonotype: The junction departs from the called germline gene at one end, perhaps through a read error. This rearrangement joins TRBV2 to TRBJ2-2; the D gene is possibly TRBD2 (5 bases). Germline CDR1 reads SNHLY; CDR2 reads FYNNEI. This CDR3 is built from 16 residues. The CDR3 coding sequence is TGTGCCAGCAGTACAACCCGCCAAGCGAACACCGGGGAGCTGGTTTTT. Encoded protein: CASSTTRQANTGELVF.

This clonotype was seen only a few times. The chain carries TRBV4-2 and TRBJ2-3; TRBD1 aligns across 8 bases. The V segment lost 3 bases and the J segment 6 bases; nucleotides outside the gene matches: 11. CDR3 length: 16 amino acids. The germline V gene encodes CDR1 LGHNA and CDR2 YNFKEQ. The CDR3 spells CASSHRGGQGRDTQYF. Here the CDR3 DNA reads TGTGCCAGCAGCCATCGAGGCGGACAGGGACGCGATACGCAGTATTTT.

This clonotype was seen a few times. The chain employs TRBV27 and TRBJ1-1; no clear D. Germline V gene data show CDR1 as MNHEY and CDR2 as SMNVEV (reference sequence). The CDR3 sequence is 14 residues long. Between the trimmed V and J ends, which lost 0 bases and 4 bases, there was a span of 9 bases. DNA for the CDR3: TGTGCCAGCAGTTTATCGAATTGGGGCACTGAAGCTTTCTTT. Protein product: CASSLSNWGTEAFF.

This chain joins TRBV7-9 and TRBJ2-7; 7 bases align to TRBD2. The CDR3 spans 15 residues. Germline V gives CDR1 SEHNR, CDR2 FQNEAQ (reference sequence). The V segment lost 5 bases and the J segment 3 bases; nucleotides outside the gene matches: 10. The CDR3 DNA reads TGTGCCAGCAGCCAGCGGGACTCCGGGGTCTACGAGCAGTACTTC. It encodes CASSQRDSGVYEQYF.

This clonotype was counted a few times. J is TRBJ2-7 and V is TRBV29-1; 12 bases are a match to TRBD2. The trim removed 6 bases at V and 7 bases at J, leaving 4 bases unmatched. The germline CDR1 and CDR2 sequences are SQVTM and ANQGSEA. The CDR3 runs 12 residues. The CDR3 nucleotides are TGCAGCGTGGTCGGGACTAGCGGGGAGCAGTACGTC. Translated: CSVVGTSGEQYV.

This clonotype was picked up one time. The J gene is TRBJ2-5, the V gene TRBV6-2 or TRBV6-3; 16 bases fit TRBD2. Germline-derived CDR1 and CDR2 are MNHEY and SVGEGT. The CDR3 loop spans 19 amino acids. Trimming at V came to 5 bases and at J to 5 bases, leaving 14 bases not matched to a gene. CDR3 protein: CASSHLGTSGRALLETQYF. DNA for the CDR3: TGTGCCAGCAGTCATTTAGGGACTAGCGGGAGGGCCTTACTCGAGACCCAGTACTTC.

This clonotype has more than one count but fewer than ten. The CDR3 spells CATSRDYRQANTGELFF. As DNA, the CDR3 is TGTGCCACCAGCAGAGATTACCGGCAGGCGAACACCGGGGAGCTGTTTTTT. The V call is TRBV15, the J call TRBJ2-2; D not certain. Trimming removed 0 bases at V and 0 bases at J, with 11 bases between. Germline V gene data show CDR1 as LNHNV and CDR2 as YYDKDF (reference sequence). The CDR3 extends over 17 amino acids.

The V call is TRBV15, the J call TRBJ2-1, with 11 bases identical to TRBD2. Germline trimming cut 0 bases from V and 9 bases from J; bases unmatched to any gene: 7. There are 16 residues in the CDR3. CDR1 LNHNV and CDR2 YYDKDF come from the germline V gene (reference sequence). In DNA, the CDR3 is TGTGCCACCAGCAGAGAAGGGACTAGCGGTCTGAGTGAGCAGTTCTTC. Its protein product is CATSREGTSGLSEQFF. The entire variable domain, with the rest obtained from reference TRBV15 and TRBJ2-1, is as follows: DAMVIQNPRYQVTQFGKPVTLSCSQTLNHNVMYWYQQKSSQAPKLLFHYYDKDFNNEADTPDNFQSRRPNTSFCFLDIRSPGLGDTAMYLCATSREGTSGLSEQFFGPGTRLTVL.

J is TRBJ2-2 and V is TRBV6-5; D possibly corresponds to TRBD1 (5 bases). V lost 5 bases and J lost 1, with 11 bases in between. The CDR3 is made up of 15 amino acids. The germline gives CDR1 MNHEY, CDR2 SVGAGI. The CDR3 is CASSLQELNTGELFF. For the CDR3, the DNA is TGTGCCAGCAGTCTACAGGAGTTGAACACCGGGGAGCTGTTTTTT.